Below are 9 T cell receptor beta chains sequenced from a single sample in a study of beta chain features in type 1 diabetes. The investigators reverse transcribed all of the isolated RNA, so they sequenced expressed TCRB transcripts. Profiling relied on immunoSEQ multiplex PCR, and the TCRdb table lists in-frame clones only, not all of them. This sample carries about half a million clones, more than 9.5% of them seen once, and the ten largest clones take approximately 0.05%. The source material was naive CD4+ T cells from blood. Receptors originate from a woman aged 18-29 years in good health.

This clone was seen only a few times. This rearrangement joins TRBV7-2 to TRBJ1-1, with 9 bases aligning to TRBD1. CDR1 and CDR2 (germline): SGHTA, FQGNSA. The CDR3 spans 15 residues. V was pared by 1 base and J by 5 bases, with 5 bases of the junction left unmatched. CDR3 nucleotides: TGTGCCAGCAGCTTAGACAGGGGGCAGCGGACTGAAGCTTTCTTT. This codes for CASSLDRGQRTEAFF.

The rearrangement uses TRBV5-6 and TRBJ1-5; D gene ambiguous. Germline V gives CDR1 SGHDT, CDR2 YYEEEE. The CDR3 has 16 residues. V lost 1 base to trimming and J lost 3 bases, with 14 bases between them. In DNA, the CDR3 is TGTGCCAGCAGCTTGCTGGGCAGGCGATCCAATCAGCCCCAGCATTTT. This translates into CASSLLGRRSNQPQHF.

There are a few counts of this clone. Other DNA sequences in this sample translate to the same CDR3. This rearrangement joins TRBV7-9 to TRBJ2-2; D gene unclear. Trimming took 5 bases from V and 6 from J, leaving 4 bases between them. CDR1 and CDR2 (germline): SEHNR, FQNEAQ (reference sequence). CDR3 size: 11 residues. The CDR3 nucleotides are TGTGCCAGCAGCCCCGCCGGGGAGCTGTTTTTT. Its translation: CASSPAGELFF.

A remark on this clone: Other DNA sequences in this sample translate to the same CDR3. The genes are TRBV7-2 and TRBJ2-1; 12 bases map to TRBD2. V was pared by 1 base and J by 4 bases, with 2 bases of the junction left unmatched. The germline CDR1 and CDR2 sequences are SGHTA and FQGNSA. This CDR3 contains 16 residues. The CDR3, as DNA: TGTGCCAGCAGCTTAGTGGGGACTAGCGGGTACAATGAGCAGTTCTTC. This translates into CASSLVGTSGYNEQFF.

The V and J genes are TRBV29-1 and TRBJ1-2; the D gene is possibly TRBD1 (5 bases). V shed 5 bases and J shed 1 base, with 17 bases lying between them. Germline loops: CDR1 SQVTM, CDR2 ANQGSEA. The length of the CDR3 is 15 residues. The CDR3 sequence is CSVLFRGDSNYGYTF. CDR3 nucleotide sequence: TGCAGCGTTCTCTTCCGGGGGGATAGTAACTATGGCTACACCTTC. Full variable domain (outside the CDR3, taken from reference TRBV29-1 and TRBJ1-2): SAVISQKPSRDICQRGTSLTIQCQVDSQVTMMFWYRQQPGQSLTLIATANQGSEATYESGFVIDKFPISRPNLTFSTLTVSNMSPEDSSIYLCSVLFRGDSNYGYTFGSGTRLTVV.

This clone has more than one count but fewer than ten. The chain employs TRBV4-2 and TRBJ2-7; tentatively, D is TRBD1 (6 bases). Trimming took 5 bases from V and 2 from J, leaving 13 bases between them. The CDR3 length is 14 residues. CDR1 and CDR2 from the germline V gene are LGHNA and YNFKEQ. CDR3 DNA: TGTGCCAGCAGCGCACAGGGAAAGGCCTACGAGCAGTACTTC. It codes for CASSAQGKAYEQYF.

The chain is built from TRBV7-2 and TRBJ2-1; 12 nucleotides match TRBD2. Trimming removed 5 bases from V and 15 bases from J; junction bases left unmatched: 8. Germline assignment: CDR1 SGHTA and CDR2 FQGNSA. CDR3 length: 13 amino acids. The CDR3 DNA sequence: TGTGCCAGCAGCCCTGGACTAGCGGGGTATAGGTTCTTC. It encodes CASSPGLAGYRFF.

J is TRBJ2-1 and V is TRBV2; D might be TRBD2 (6 bases). V gave up 7 bases and J gave up 6 bases, with 13 bases separating them. Germline V gene data show CDR1 as SNHLY and CDR2 as FYNNEI. The CDR3 is 13 residues long. CDR3 protein: CASTQTGVNEQFF. CDR3 in DNA: TGTGCCAGCACCCAGACGGGGGTCAATGAGCAGTTCTTC.

Details on this clone: Additional DNA sequences in this sample encode the identical CDR3. This chain links TRBV18 with TRBJ2-5; D call uncertain. CDR1 and CDR2 from the germline V gene are KGHSH and LQKENI. This CDR3 contains 13 residues. Trimming removed 3 bases from V and 5 bases from J, with 10 bases in between. Here the CDR3 reads CASSPGLGETQYF. The CDR3, as DNA: TGTGCCAGCTCACCCGGTTTAGGCGAGACCCAGTACTTC. Complete variable domain (other parts from reference TRBV18 and TRBJ2-5): NAGVMQNPRHLVRRRGQEARLRCSPMKGHSHVYWYRQLPEEGLKFMVYLQKENIIDESGMPKERFSAEFPKEGPSILRIQQVVRGDSAAYFCASSPGLGETQYFGPGTRLLVL.